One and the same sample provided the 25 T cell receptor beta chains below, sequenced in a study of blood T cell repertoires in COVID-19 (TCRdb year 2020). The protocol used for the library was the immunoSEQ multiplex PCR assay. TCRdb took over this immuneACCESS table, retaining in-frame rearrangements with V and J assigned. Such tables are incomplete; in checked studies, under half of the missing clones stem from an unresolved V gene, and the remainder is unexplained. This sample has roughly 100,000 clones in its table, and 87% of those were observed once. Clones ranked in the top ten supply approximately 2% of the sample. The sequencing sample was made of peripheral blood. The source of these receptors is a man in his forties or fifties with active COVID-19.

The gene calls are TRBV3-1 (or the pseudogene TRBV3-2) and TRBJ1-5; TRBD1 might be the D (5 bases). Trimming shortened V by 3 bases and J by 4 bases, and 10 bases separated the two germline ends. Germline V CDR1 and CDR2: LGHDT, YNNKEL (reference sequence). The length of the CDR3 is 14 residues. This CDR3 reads CASSHWGENQPQHF. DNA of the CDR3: TGTGCCAGCAGCCACTGGGGGGAGAATCAGCCCCAGCATTTT.

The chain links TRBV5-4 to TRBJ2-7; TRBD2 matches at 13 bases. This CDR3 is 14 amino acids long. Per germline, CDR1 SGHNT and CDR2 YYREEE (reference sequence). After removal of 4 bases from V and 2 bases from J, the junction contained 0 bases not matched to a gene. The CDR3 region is CASSTSGGAYEQYF. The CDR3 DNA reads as TGTGCCAGCAGCACTAGCGGGGGGGCCTACGAGCAGTACTTC.

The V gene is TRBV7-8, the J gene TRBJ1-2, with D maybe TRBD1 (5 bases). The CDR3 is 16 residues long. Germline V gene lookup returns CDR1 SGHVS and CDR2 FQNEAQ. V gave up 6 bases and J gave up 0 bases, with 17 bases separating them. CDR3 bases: TGTGCCAGCAGTCACCGCCGGGACTACTCTAACTATGGCTACACCTTC. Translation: CASSHRRDYSNYGYTF.

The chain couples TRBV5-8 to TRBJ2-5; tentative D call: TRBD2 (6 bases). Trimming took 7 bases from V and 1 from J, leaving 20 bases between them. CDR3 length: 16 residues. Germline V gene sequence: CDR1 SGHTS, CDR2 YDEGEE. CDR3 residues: CASRVGSFGSQETQYF. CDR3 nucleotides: TGTGCCAGCCGAGTGGGTAGCTTCGGGAGCCAAGAGACCCAGTACTTC.

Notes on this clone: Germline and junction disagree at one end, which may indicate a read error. The CDR3 DNA reads as TGCGCCAGCAGATTGGGACTAGCGGGGGCGCAAAACATTCAGTACTTC. The encoded protein is CASRLGLAGAQNIQYF. The chain couples TRBV5-1 to TRBJ2-4; 14 positions match TRBD2. Germline CDR1 and CDR2: SGHRS and YFSETQ. There are 16 residues in the CDR3.

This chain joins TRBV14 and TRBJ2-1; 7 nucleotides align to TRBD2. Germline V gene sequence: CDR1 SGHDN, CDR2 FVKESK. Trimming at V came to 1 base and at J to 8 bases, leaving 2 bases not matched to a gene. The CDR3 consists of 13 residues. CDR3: CASSQVGGDEQFF. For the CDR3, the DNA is TGTGCCAGCAGCCAAGTTGGGGGGGATGAGCAGTTCTTC. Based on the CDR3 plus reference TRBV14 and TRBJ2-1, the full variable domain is EAGVTQFPSHSVIEKGQTVTLRCDPISGHDNLYWYRRVMGKEIKFLLHFVKESKQDESGMPNNRFLAERTGGTYSTLKVQPAELEDSGVYFCASSQVGGDEQFFGPGTRLTVL.

Here the CDR3 reads CASSATGRHTEAFF. CDR3 bases: TGTGCCAGCAGCGCGACAGGGAGACACACTGAAGCTTTCTTT. The chain has TRBV7-8 and TRBJ1-1; TRBD1 matches at 7 bases. There are 14 residues in the CDR3. The germline gives CDR1 SGHVS, CDR2 FQNEAQ. V trimming: 5 bases; J trimming: 3 bases; junction bases outside the gene matches: 6.

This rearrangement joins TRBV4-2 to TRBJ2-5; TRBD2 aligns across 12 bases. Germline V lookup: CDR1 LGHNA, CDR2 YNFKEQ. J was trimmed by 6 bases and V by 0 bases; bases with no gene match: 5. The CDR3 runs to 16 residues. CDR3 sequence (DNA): TGTGCCAGCAGCCAAGAATTACTAGCGGGGGGAAAGACCCAGTACTTC. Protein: CASSQELLAGGKTQYF.

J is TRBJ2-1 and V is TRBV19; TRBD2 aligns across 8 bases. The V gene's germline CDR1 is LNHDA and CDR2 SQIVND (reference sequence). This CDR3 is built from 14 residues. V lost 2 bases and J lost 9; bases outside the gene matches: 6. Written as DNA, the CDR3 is TGTGCCAGTAGTATATCGGGGGGGCCGAGTGAGCAGTTCTTC. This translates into CASSISGGPSEQFF.

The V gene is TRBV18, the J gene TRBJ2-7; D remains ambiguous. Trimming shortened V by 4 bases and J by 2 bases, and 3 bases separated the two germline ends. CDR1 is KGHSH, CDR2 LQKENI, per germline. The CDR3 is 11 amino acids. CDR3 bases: TGTGCCAGCTCACGTACCTACGAGCAGTACTTC. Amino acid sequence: CASSRTYEQYF.

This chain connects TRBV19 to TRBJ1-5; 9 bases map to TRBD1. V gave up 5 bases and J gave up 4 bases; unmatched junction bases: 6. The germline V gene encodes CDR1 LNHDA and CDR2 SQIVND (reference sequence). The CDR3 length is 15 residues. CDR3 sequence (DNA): TGTGCCAGTAGTTTGGACAGGGGACAAAATCAGCCCCAGCATTTT. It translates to CASSLDRGQNQPQHF.

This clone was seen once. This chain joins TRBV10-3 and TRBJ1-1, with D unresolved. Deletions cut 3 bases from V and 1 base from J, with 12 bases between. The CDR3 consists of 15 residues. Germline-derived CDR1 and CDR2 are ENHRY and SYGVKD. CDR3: CAISDPAGTNTEAFF. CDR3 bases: TGTGCCATCAGTGATCCAGCAGGCACGAACACTGAAGCTTTCTTT.

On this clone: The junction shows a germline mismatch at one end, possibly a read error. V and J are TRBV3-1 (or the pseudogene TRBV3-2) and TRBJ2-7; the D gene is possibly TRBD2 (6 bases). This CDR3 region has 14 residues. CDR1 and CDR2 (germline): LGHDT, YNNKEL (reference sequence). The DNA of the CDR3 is TGTGCCAGCAGCCAAGCGGGGGTCTCCCACGAGCAGTACTTC. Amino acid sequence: CASSQAGVSHEQYF.

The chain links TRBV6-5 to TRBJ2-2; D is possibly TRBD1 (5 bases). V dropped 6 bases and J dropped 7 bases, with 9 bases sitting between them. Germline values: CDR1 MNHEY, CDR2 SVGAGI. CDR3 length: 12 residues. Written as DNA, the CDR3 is TGTGCCAGCAGCCTAGGGGTCGGGGAGCTGTTTTTT. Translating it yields CASSLGVGELFF.

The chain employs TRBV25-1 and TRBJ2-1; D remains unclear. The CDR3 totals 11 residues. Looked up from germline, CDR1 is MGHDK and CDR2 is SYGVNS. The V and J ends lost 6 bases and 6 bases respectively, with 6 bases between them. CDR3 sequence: CASSPLNEQFF. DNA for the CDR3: TGTGCCAGCAGCCCCCTCAATGAGCAGTTCTTC.

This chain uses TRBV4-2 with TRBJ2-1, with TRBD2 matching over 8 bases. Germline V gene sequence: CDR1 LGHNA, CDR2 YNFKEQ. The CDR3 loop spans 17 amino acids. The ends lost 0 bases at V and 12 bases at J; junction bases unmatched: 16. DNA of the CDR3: TGTGCCAGCAGCCAAGATAGTCCGGGGCGGGGGGACGTGCGGCAGTTCTTC. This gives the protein CASSQDSPGRGDVRQFF.

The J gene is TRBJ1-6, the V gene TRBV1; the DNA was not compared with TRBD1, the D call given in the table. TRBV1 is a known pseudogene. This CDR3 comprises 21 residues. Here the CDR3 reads CTSSSYRDRVTTSSYNSPLHF. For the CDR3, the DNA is TGCACCAGCAGCAGCTACCGGGACAGGGTTACGACGAGCTCCTATAATTCACCCCTCCACTTT.

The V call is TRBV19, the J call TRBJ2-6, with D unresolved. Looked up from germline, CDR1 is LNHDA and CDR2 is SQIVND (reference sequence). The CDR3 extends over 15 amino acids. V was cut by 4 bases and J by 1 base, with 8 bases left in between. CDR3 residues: CASSKARSGANVLTF. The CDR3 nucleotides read TGTGCCAGTAGTAAAGCCCGGTCTGGGGCCAACGTCCTGACTTTC. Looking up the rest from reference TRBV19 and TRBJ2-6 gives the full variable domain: DGGITQSPKYLFRKEGQNVTLSCEQNLNHDAMYWYRQDPGQGLRLIYYSQIVNDFQKGDIAEGYSVSREKKESFPLTVTSAQKNPTAFYLCASSKARSGANVLTFGAGSRLTVL.

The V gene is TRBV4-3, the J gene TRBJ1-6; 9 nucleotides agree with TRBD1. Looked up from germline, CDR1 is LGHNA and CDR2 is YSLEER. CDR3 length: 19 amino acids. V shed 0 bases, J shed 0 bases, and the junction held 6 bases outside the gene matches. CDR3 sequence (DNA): TGCGCCAGCAGCCAAGATCGGGGACAGGGAAGCTCCTATAATTCACCCCTCCACTTT. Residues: CASSQDRGQGSSYNSPLHF.

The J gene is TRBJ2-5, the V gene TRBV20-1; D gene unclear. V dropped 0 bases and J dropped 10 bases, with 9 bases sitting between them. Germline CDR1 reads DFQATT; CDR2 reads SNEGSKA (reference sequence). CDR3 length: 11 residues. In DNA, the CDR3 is TGCAGTGCTAGAGATCGAGGAGACCAGTACTTC. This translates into CSARDRGDQYF.

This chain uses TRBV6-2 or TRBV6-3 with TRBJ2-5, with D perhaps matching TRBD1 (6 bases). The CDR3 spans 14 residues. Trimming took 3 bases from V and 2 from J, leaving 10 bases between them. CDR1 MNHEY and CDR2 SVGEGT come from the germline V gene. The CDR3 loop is CASSYADRQETQYF. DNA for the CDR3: TGTGCCAGCAGTTATGCGGACAGACAAGAGACCCAGTACTTC.

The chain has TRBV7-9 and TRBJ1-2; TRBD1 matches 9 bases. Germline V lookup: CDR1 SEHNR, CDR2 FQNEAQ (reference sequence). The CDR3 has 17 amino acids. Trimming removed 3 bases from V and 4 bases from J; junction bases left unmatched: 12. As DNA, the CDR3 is TGTGCCAGCAGCTTGGGGACGGGGGACAGGGTATCCTATGGCTACACCTTC. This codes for CASSLGTGDRVSYGYTF.

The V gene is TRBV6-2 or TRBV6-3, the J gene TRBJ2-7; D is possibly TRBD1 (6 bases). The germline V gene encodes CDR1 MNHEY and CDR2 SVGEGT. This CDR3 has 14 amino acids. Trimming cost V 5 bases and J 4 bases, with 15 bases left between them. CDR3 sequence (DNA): TGTGCCAGCAGTCCACCGGGACACGAATACGAGCAGTACTTC. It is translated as CASSPPGHEYEQYF.

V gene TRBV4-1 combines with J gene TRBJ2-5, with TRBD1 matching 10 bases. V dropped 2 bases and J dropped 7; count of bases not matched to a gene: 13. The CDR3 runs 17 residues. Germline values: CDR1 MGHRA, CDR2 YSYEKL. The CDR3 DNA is TGCGCCAGCAGCCAAAATTGGCCTGGGACAGGGGATGGGACCCAGTACTTC. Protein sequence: CASSQNWPGTGDGTQYF.

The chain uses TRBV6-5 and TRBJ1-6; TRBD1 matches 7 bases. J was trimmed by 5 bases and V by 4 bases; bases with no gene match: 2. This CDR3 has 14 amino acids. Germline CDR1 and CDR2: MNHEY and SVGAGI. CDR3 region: CASSWGTDNSPLHF. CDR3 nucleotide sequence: TGTGCCAGCAGTTGGGGGACAGATAATTCACCCCTCCACTTT.